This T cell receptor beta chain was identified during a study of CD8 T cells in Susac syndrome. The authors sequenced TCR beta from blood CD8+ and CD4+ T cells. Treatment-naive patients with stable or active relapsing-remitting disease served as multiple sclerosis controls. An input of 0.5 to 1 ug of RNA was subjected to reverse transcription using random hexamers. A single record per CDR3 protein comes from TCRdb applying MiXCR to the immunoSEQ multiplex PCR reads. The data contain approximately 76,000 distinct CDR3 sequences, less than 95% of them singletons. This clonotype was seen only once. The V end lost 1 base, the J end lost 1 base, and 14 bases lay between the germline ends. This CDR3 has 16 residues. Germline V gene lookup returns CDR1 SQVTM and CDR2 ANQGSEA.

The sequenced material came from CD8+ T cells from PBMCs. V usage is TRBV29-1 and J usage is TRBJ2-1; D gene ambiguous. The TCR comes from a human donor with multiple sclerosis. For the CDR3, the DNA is TGCAGCGTTGAAGGAATGGTTGGAAAGTCCTACAATGAGCAGTTCTTC. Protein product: CSVEGMVGKSYNEQFF.